A single sample is the source of the 29 T cell receptor beta chains below, sequenced in a study of blood T cell repertoires in COVID-19. Clones were sequenced by immunoSEQ multiplex PCR, and TCRdb holds only the in-frame ones, with some missing. The table has about 100,000 clones, approximately 84% seen once. The sample was peripheral blood. The source of these receptors is a man younger than 45 in a cohort sampled during active COVID-19.

This chain joins TRBV5-6 and TRBJ2-7, with 7 bases identical to TRBD1. Germline V gives CDR1 SGHDT, CDR2 YYEEEE. V lost 4 bases to trimming and J lost 6 bases; unmatched junction nucleotides: 4. The CDR3 loop spans 12 amino acids. The CDR3 DNA sequence: TGTGCCAGCAGCACAACAGGGGTCGAGCAGTACTTC. It translates to CASSTTGVEQYF.

This chain links TRBV7-9 with TRBJ2-5; TRBD1 agrees at 11 bases. CDR1 and CDR2 from the germline V gene are SEHNR and FQNEAQ (reference sequence). J was trimmed by 4 bases and V by 2 bases; bases with no gene match: 6. This CDR3 spans 16 amino acids. The CDR3 reads CASSLSGDRGGETQYF. The CDR3 nucleotides are TGTGCCAGCAGCTTAAGCGGGGACAGGGGGGGAGAGACCCAGTACTTC. Based on the CDR3 plus reference TRBV7-9 and TRBJ2-5, the full variable domain is DTGVSQNPRHKITKRGQNVTFRCDPISEHNRLYWYRQTLGQGPEFLTYFQNEAQLEKSRLLSDRFSAERPKGSFSTLEIQRTEQGDSAMYLCASSLSGDRGGETQYFGPGTRLLVL.

This clone is a singleton in its sample. Other nucleotide sequences in the sample specify the same CDR3. This chain connects TRBV5-1 to TRBJ2-1, with no clear D. The V and J ends lost 0 bases and 0 bases respectively, with 7 bases between them. The CDR3 has 15 amino acids. The germline V gene encodes CDR1 SGHRS and CDR2 YFSETQ. CDR3 sequence reads: CASSLDPSSYNEQFF. The CDR3 DNA follows: TGCGCCAGCAGCTTGGACCCCAGCTCCTACAATGAGCAGTTCTTC.

J is TRBJ2-7 and V is TRBV28; a weak D match, TRBD1 (6 bases). V was shortened by 2 bases and J by 7 bases, with 15 bases between the two germline ends. CDR1 is MDHEN and CDR2 is SYDVKM in the germline V gene. The CDR3 runs 14 residues. The CDR3 spells CASSLATGFREQYF. The CDR3, as DNA: TGTGCCAGCAGTTTAGCAACAGGGTTTAGGGAGCAGTACTTC.

The CDR3 coding sequence is TGTGCCAGCAGCGTAGCGGGAGACAACACAGATACGCAGTATTTT. It yields the protein CASSVAGDNTDTQYF. The rearrangement joins TRBV9 to TRBJ2-3; D might be TRBD2 (6 bases). Germline-derived CDR1 and CDR2 are SGDLS and YYNGEE. V was trimmed by 0 bases and J by 2 bases, leaving 10 bases between them. The CDR3 runs 15 residues.

V and J are TRBV5-6 and TRBJ1-5; TRBD1 might be the D (5 bases). V lost 0 bases and J lost 2, with 9 bases in between. The CDR3 has 15 residues. Germline V lookup: CDR1 SGHDT, CDR2 YYEEEE. The CDR3 DNA is TGTGCCAGCAGCTTGGGCCCGGGGGGCAATCAGCCCCAGCATTTT. This codes for CASSLGPGGNQPQHF.

The rearrangement joins TRBV5-6 to TRBJ2-5; D possibly corresponds to TRBD1 (5 bases). The V end was cut by 4 bases, the J end by 7 bases, with 8 bases between. Germline CDR1 reads SGHDT; CDR2 reads YYEEEE. The CDR3 is 11 amino acids. The CDR3 DNA sequence: TGTGCCAGCAGCCTTACAGGGACCCAGTACTTC. This sequence encodes CASSLTGTQYF. Based on the CDR3 plus reference TRBV5-6 and TRBJ2-5, the full variable domain is DAGVTQSPTHLIKTRGQQVTLRCSPKSGHDTVSWYQQALGQGPQFIFQYYEEEERQRGNFPDRFSGHQFPNYSSELNVNALLLGDSALYLCASSLTGTQYFGPGTRLLVL.

The chain combines TRBV7-8 with TRBJ1-4, with 12 bases that match TRBD1. Trimming removed 5 bases from V and 4 bases from J; junction bases left unmatched: 8. This CDR3 region has 17 residues. The germline CDR1 and CDR2 sequences are SGHVS and FQNEAQ. The CDR3 here is CASSQGTGGDINEKLFF. In DNA form, the CDR3 reads TGTGCCAGCAGCCAAGGGACAGGGGGCGATATTAATGAAAAACTGTTTTTT.

This chain uses TRBV27 with TRBJ2-3, with 11 bases that match TRBD2. CDR1 MNHEY and CDR2 SMNVEV come from the germline V gene (reference sequence). CDR3 length: 17 amino acids. J lost 2 bases, V lost 3 bases, and 7 bases had no gene match. The CDR3 nucleotides read TGTGCCAGCAGTTTCCTCTTTAGCGGGGGGGCCACAGATACGCAGTATTTT. It yields the protein CASSFLFSGGATDTQYF.

The rearrangement links TRBV7-3 to TRBJ2-2; weak D call: TRBD1 (6 bases). V lost 5 bases to trimming and J lost 12 bases, with 13 bases between them. This CDR3 contains 12 residues. Germline V gene data show CDR1 as SGHTA and CDR2 as FQGTGA. The CDR3 DNA follows: TGTGCCAGCAGCCCCAGGGGAGAGAAGCTGTTTTTT. Translated: CASSPRGEKLFF.

V gene TRBV5-4 combines with J gene TRBJ2-3; tentative D call: TRBD1 (6 bases). V was pared by 3 bases and J by 3 bases, with 14 bases between. The CDR3 consists of 15 residues. Germline V gene data show CDR1 as SGHNT and CDR2 as YYREEE (reference sequence). As DNA, the CDR3 is TGTGCCAGCAGCTGGGACACTTCCACAACAGATACGCAGTATTTT. This encodes CASSWDTSTTDTQYF.

This chain connects TRBV7-4 to TRBJ1-6; tentative D call: TRBD1 (5 bases). V lost 1 base to trimming and J lost 6 bases, with 13 bases between them. This CDR3 is 16 amino acids long. CDR1 is SGHVT and CDR2 is SQSDAQ in the germline V gene. This chain's CDR3 is CASSLDFRDFNSPLHF. The CDR3 nucleotides are TGTGCCAGCAGCTTAGATTTTCGGGACTTTAATTCACCCCTCCACTTT.

The chain uses TRBV5-8 and TRBJ2-7; unclear D gene. The CDR3 has 15 residues. CDR1 is SGHTS, CDR2 YDEGEE, per germline. V lost 4 bases and J lost 3, with 17 bases in between. The CDR3 here is CASSLRPSPNYEQYF. The CDR3 DNA reads TGTGCCAGCAGCCTCAGGCCGTCGCCCAACTACGAGCAGTACTTC.

This chain connects TRBV6-5 to TRBJ2-7; D gene ambiguous. This CDR3 is built from 14 residues. Between the trimmed V and J ends, which lost 2 bases and 0 bases, there was a span of 8 bases. Germline V gives CDR1 MNHEY, CDR2 SVGAGI. This CDR3 reads CASSYGVSSYEQYF. The CDR3 nucleotides read TGTGCCAGCAGTTACGGTGTCAGCTCCTACGAGCAGTACTTC.

This clone was seen a handful of times. The chain is built from TRBV18 and TRBJ1-2; D not certain. Germline values: CDR1 KGHSH, CDR2 LQKENI. The CDR3 totals 13 residues. The V end was cut by 3 bases, the J end by 5 bases, with 10 bases between. Here the CDR3 reads CASSPVAEYGYTF. DNA for the CDR3: TGTGCCAGCTCACCGGTGGCGGAGTATGGCTACACCTTC.

The rearrangement joins TRBV5-4 to TRBJ2-7; unclear D gene. Germline CDR1 SGHNT, CDR2 YYREEE (reference sequence). The CDR3 is 13 residues long. Trimming shortened V by 3 bases and J by 3 bases, and 10 bases separated the two germline ends. The CDR3 nucleotides are TGTGCCAGCAGCTCCCGCCAGGACTACGAGCAGTACTTC. Amino acid sequence: CASSSRQDYEQYF.

This chain uses TRBV6-6 with TRBJ1-2; D not certain. The CDR3 sequence is 13 residues long. The V and J ends lost 2 bases and 2 bases respectively, with 6 bases between them. CDR1 and CDR2 from the germline V gene are MNHNY and SVGAGI (reference sequence). CDR3 nucleotide sequence: TGTGCCAGCAGTTACCGCGTAAACTATGGCTACACCTTC. Protein: CASSYRVNYGYTF.

The CDR3 reads CASSYGQSTPDTQYF. The CDR3 coding sequence is TGTGCCAGCAGTTACGGGCAGTCTACGCCAGATACGCAGTATTTT. This rearrangement joins TRBV6-5 to TRBJ2-3; D unresolved. This CDR3 comprises 15 residues. V lost 2 bases and J 4 bases, leaving 13 bases between the germline ends. Germline V gene lookup returns CDR1 MNHEY and CDR2 SVGAGI.

This clone is a singleton in its sample. The genes are TRBV5-4 and TRBJ2-2; 8 positions match TRBD1. Looked up from germline, CDR1 is SGHNT and CDR2 is YYREEE (reference sequence). The junction had 7 bases not matched to a gene; V was cut back by 0 bases and J by 3 bases. The CDR3 runs 17 residues. The CDR3 nucleotides read TGTGCCAGCAGCTTGGGGGCCGACAGGGGTTACACCGGGGAGCTGTTTTTT. It yields the protein CASSLGADRGYTGELFF.

The sample holds one count of this clone. The chain carries TRBV18 and TRBJ2-3, with a possible D match to TRBD1 (5 bases). The CDR3 is 14 residues long. In germline, CDR1 is KGHSH, CDR2 LQKENI. V lost 6 bases and J 2 bases, leaving 12 bases between the germline ends. The CDR3 here is CASSPLGHTDTQYF. Written as DNA, the CDR3 is TGTGCCAGCTCTCCCTTGGGGCACACAGATACGCAGTATTTT.

V usage is TRBV11-2 and J usage is TRBJ2-1; possibly TRBD1 for D (6 bases). The CDR3 consists of 17 residues. Looked up from germline, CDR1 is SGHAT and CDR2 is FQNNGV. V shed 0 bases and J shed 8 bases, with 20 bases lying between them. For the CDR3, the DNA is TGTGCCAGCAGCTTAGATGGCAGGGGCCGCCCTCACGATGAGCAGTTCTTC. Amino acids: CASSLDGRGRPHDEQFF.

J is TRBJ1-2 and V is TRBV6-6, with a weak D call TRBD1 (6 bases). Germline CDR1 and CDR2: MNHNY and SVGAGI (reference sequence). The V gene lost 2 bases and the J gene lost 6 bases, with 10 bases spanning the gap. The CDR3 has 13 amino acids. CDR3: CASSYKGQHGYTF. The CDR3 DNA reads as TGTGCCAGCAGTTACAAAGGACAGCATGGCTACACCTTC.

This chain joins TRBV3-1 (or the pseudogene TRBV3-2) and TRBJ2-3, with TRBD2 matching over 9 bases. This CDR3 is built from 13 residues. Germline V lookup: CDR1 LGHDT, CDR2 YNNKEL (reference sequence). J was trimmed by 5 bases and V by 6 bases; bases with no gene match: 3. The CDR3 bases are TGTGCCAGCAGAGCGGGGGGTAAAGATACGCAGTATTTT. Translating gives CASRAGGKDTQYF.

The chain combines TRBV5-4 with TRBJ2-5, with TRBD2 matching 9 bases. Trimming took 3 bases from V and 7 from J; bases not matched to a gene: 7. The germline gives CDR1 SGHNT, CDR2 YYREEE (reference sequence). This CDR3 has 14 residues. The CDR3 protein is CASSSSGAWGTQYF. CDR3 DNA sequence: TGTGCCAGCAGCTCTAGCGGGGCCTGGGGGACCCAGTACTTC.

V is TRBV5-8 and J is TRBJ1-5; 7 bases are a match to TRBD1. The CDR3 runs to 15 residues. The V gene's germline CDR1 is SGHTS and CDR2 YDEGEE. With V trimmed by 4 bases and J by 2 bases, 6 bases remained unmatched. CDR3 residues: CASSPGTVRNQPQHF. CDR3 nucleotides: TGTGCCAGCAGCCCAGGGACAGTTCGCAATCAGCCCCAGCATTTT.

This chain joins TRBV5-6 and TRBJ2-4; 7 bases align to TRBD2. V trimming: 0 bases; J trimming: 9 bases; junction bases outside the gene matches: 15. Germline CDR1 is SGHDT and CDR2 is YYEEEE. The CDR3 has 17 amino acids. The CDR3 loop reads CASSLERWGGTYGIQYF. As DNA, the CDR3 is TGTGCCAGCAGCTTGGAGAGGTGGGGGGGGACTTACGGCATTCAGTACTTC.

CDR3 in DNA: TGTGCCAGCTCACCACCGGCCGCCCACGAGCAGTACTTC. Residues: CASSPPAAHEQYF. The chain carries TRBV18 and TRBJ2-7; D not resolved. The V and J ends lost 0 bases and 5 bases respectively, with 8 bases between them. Germline V CDR1 and CDR2: KGHSH, LQKENI. The CDR3 sequence is 13 residues long.

The chain employs TRBV7-8 and TRBJ2-5; D may be TRBD1 or TRBD2 (5 bases each). This CDR3 is built from 15 residues. V was trimmed by 5 bases and J by 2 bases, leaving 15 bases between them. Germline V gene data show CDR1 as SGHVS and CDR2 as FQNEAQ. CDR3 loop: CASSRGPRRQETQYF. The CDR3 nucleotides read TGTGCCAGCAGCCGGGGCCCCCGGAGGCAAGAGACCCAGTACTTC.

Only one count was recorded for this clone. This chain uses TRBV7-2 with TRBJ2-1; TRBD2 agrees at 11 bases. The V segment lost 0 bases and the J segment 8 bases; nucleotides outside the gene matches: 9. The CDR3 totals 17 residues. Germline-derived CDR1 and CDR2 are SGHTA and FQGNSA. The CDR3 spells CASSLAQTSGAVYEQFF. CDR3 sequence (DNA): TGTGCCAGCAGCTTAGCCCAGACTAGCGGGGCTGTCTATGAGCAGTTCTTC.